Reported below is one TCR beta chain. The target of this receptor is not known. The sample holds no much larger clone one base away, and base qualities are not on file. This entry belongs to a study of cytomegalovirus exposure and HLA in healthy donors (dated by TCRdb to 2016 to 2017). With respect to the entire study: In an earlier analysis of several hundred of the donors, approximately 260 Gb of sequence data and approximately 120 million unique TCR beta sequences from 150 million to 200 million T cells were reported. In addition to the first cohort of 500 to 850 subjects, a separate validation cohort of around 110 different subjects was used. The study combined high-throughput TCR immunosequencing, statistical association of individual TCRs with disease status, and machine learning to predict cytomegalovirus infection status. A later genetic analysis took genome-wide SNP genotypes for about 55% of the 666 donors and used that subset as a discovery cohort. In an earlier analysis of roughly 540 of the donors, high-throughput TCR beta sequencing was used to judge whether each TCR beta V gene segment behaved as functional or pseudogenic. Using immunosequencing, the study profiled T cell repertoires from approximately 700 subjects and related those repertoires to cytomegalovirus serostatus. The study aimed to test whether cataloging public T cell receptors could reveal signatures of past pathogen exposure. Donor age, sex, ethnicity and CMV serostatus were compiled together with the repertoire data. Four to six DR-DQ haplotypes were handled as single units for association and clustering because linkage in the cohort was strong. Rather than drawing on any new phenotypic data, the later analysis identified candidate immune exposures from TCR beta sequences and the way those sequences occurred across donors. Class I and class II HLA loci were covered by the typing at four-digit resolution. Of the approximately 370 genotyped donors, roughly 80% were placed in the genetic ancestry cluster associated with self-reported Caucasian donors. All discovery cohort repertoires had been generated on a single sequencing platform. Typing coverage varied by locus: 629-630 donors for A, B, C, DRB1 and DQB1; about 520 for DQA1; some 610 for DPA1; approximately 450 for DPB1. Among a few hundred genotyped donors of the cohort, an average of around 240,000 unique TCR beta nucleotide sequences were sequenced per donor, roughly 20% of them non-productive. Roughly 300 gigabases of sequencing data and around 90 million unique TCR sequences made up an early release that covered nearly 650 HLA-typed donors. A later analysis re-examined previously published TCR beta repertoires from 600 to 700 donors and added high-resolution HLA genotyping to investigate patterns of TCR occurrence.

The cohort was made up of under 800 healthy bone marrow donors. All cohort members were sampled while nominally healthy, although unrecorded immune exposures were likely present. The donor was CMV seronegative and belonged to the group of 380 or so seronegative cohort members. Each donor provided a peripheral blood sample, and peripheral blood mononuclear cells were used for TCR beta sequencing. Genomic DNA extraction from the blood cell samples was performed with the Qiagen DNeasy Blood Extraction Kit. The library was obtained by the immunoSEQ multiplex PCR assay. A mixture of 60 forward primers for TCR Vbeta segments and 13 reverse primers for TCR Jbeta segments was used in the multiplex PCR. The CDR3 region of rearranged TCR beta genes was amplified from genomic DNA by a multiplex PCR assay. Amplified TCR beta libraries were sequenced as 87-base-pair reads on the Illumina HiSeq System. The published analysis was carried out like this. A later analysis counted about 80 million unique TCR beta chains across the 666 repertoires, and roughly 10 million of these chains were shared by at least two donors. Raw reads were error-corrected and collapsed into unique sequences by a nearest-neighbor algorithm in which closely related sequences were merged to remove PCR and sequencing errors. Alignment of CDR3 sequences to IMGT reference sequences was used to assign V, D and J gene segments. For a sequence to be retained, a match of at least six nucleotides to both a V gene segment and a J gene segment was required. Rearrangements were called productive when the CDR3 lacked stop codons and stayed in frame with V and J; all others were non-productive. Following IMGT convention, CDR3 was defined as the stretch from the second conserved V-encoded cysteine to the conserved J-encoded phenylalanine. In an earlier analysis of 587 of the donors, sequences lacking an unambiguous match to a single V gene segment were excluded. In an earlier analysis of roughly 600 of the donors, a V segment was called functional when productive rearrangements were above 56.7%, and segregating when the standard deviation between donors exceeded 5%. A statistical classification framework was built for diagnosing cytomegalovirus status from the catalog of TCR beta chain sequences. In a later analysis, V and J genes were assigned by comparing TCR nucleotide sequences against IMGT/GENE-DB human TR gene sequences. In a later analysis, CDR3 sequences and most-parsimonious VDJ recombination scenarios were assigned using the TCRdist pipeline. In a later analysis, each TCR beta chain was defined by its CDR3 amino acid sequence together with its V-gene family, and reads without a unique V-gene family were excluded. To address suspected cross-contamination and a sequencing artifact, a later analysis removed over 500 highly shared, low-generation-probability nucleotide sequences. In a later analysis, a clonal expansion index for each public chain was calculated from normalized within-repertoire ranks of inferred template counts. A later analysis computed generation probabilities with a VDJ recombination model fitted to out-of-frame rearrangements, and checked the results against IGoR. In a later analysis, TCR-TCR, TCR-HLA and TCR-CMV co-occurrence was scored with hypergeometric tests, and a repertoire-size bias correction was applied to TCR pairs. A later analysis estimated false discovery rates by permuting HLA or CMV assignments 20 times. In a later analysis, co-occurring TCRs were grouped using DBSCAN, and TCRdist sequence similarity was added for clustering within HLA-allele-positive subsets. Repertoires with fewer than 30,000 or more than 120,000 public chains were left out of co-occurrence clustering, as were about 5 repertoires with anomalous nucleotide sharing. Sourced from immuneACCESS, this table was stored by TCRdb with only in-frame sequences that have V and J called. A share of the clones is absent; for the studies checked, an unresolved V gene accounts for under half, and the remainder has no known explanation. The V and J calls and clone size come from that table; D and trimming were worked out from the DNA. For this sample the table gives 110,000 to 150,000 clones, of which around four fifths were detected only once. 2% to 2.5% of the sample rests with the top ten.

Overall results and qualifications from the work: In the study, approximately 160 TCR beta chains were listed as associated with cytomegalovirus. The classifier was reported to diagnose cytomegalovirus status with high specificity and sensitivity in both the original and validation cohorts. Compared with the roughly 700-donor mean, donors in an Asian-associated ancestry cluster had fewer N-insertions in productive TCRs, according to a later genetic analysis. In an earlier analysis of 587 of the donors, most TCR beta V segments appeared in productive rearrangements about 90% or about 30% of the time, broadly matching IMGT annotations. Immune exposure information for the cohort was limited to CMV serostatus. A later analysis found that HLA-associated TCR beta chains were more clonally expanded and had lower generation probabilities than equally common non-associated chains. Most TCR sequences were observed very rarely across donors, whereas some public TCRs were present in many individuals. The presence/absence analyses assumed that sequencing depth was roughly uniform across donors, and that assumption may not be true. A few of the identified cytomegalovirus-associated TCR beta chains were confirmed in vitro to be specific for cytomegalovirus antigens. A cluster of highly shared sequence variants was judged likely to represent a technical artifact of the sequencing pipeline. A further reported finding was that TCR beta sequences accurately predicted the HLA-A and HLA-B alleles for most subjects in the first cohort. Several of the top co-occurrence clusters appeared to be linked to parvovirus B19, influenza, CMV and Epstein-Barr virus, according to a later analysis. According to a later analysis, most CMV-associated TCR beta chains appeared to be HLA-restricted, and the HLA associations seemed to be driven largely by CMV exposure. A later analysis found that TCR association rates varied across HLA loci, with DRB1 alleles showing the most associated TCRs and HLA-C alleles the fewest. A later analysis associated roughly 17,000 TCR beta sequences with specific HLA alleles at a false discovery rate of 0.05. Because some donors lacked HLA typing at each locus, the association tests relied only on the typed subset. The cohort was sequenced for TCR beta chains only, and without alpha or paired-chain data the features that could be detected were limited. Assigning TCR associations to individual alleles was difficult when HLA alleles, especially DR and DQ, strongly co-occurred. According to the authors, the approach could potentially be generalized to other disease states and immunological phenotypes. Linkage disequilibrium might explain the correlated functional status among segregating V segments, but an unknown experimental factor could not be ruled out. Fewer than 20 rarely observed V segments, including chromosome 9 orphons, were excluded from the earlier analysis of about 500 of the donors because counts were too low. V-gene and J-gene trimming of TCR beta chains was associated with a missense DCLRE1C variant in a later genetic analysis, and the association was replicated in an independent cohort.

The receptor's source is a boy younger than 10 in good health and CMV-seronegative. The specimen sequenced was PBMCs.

This receptor carries the CDR3 CASTRQGISPLHF. The DNA sequence is as follows: TGTGCCAGCACCCGACAGGGAATATCACCCCTCCACTTT. The V and J segments used are TRBV6-6 and TRBJ1-6; TRBD1 aligns with 7 central bases. The CDR1 and CDR2 encoded by the germline V gene (reference sequence) are MNHNY and SVGAGI. After removal of 7 bases from V and 10 bases from J, the junction retains 7 bases not matched to a gene. Taken from cysteine to phenylalanine, the CDR3 has 13 residues. The DNA shown is the 39-base CDR3, in frame from base 1.